The rows below give T cell receptor beta chains drawn from one sample of a study of cytomegalovirus exposure and HLA in healthy donors. TCRdb's table, derived via immunoSEQ multiplex PCR, lists solely in-frame clones and lacks some. Here the sample spans approximately 150,000 clones, approximately 80% being singletons. The sequenced material came from PBMCs. Receptors originate from a man younger than 45 in good health and CMV-seropositive. Each CDR3 is given with its conserved first and last residue. A D gene is named only where the DNA matches it firmly. Size tells how often a clone was seen (once, few, many) or the class of an expanded clone, and some rows leave it out.

J: TRBJ2-2
D: NA
V: TRBV11-3
size: NA
DNA: TGTGCCAGCGGCACGAACACCGGGGAGCTGTTTTTT
CDR3: CASGTNTGELFF

J: TRBJ2-5
D: NA
V: TRBV2
size: NA
DNA: TGTGCCAGCAGTCCCGGGACTTACTCGCAAGAGACCCAGTACTTC
CDR3: CASSPGTYSQETQYF

J: TRBJ1-1
D: NA
V: TRBV7-9
size: NA
DNA: TGTGCCAGCAGCTTAGCGCAAAGGGGCGAAGCTTTCTTT
CDR3: CASSLAQRGEAFF

J: TRBJ2-7
D: NA
V: TRBV2
size: NA
DNA: TGTGCCAGCAGCGACCACGGGGAGCAGTACTTC
CDR3: CASSDHGEQYF

J: TRBJ1-1
D: TRBD1
V: TRBV4-1
size: NA
DNA: TGCGCCAGCAGCAAACGGGGACAGTTGAACACTGAAGCTTTCTTT
CDR3: CASSKRGQLNTEAFF

J: TRBJ2-1
D: TRBD2
V: TRBV6-4
size: NA
DNA: TGTGCCAGCAGTTCCGGGACTAGCGGGAGTCGCGCCTACAATGAGCAGTTCTTC
CDR3: CASSSGTSGSRAYNEQFF

J: TRBJ1-5
D: NA
V: TRBV2
size: NA
DNA: TGTGCCAGCAGTCGACAGCCAGAGACACCCCAGCATTTT
CDR3: CASSRQPETPQHF

J: TRBJ2-7
D: TRBD2
V: TRBV7-8
size: NA
DNA: TGTGCCAGCACCCCTAGCGGGTCGGGTTCCTACGAGCAGTACTTC
CDR3: CASTPSGSGSYEQYF

J: TRBJ2-1
D: TRBD2
V: TRBV10-3
size: NA
DNA: TGTGCCATCAGTACCCCTAGCGGGAGTGGTAATGAGCAGTTCTTC
CDR3: CAISTPSGSGNEQFF

J: TRBJ2-5
D: NA
V: TRBV14
size: few
DNA: TGTGCCAGCAGCCAGAGGGTGACAGGTGGGGAGACCCAGTACTTC
CDR3: CASSQRVTGGETQYF

J: TRBJ1-1
D: NA
V: TRBV27
size: NA
DNA: TGTGCCAGCACCTCCAGTGCGAACACTGAAGCTTTCTTT
CDR3: CASTSSANTEAFF

J: TRBJ1-1
D: TRBD1
V: TRBV6-5
size: once
DNA: TGTGCCAGCAGCCCCGGACACAGGGGGAACACTGAAGCTTTCTTT
CDR3: CASSPGHRGNTEAFF

J: TRBJ2-3
D: NA
V: TRBV7-9
size: NA
DNA: TGTGCCAGCAGCTCGACAGTGAGCACAGATACGCAGTATTTT
CDR3: CASSSTVSTDTQYF

J: TRBJ2-7
D: TRBD1
V: TRBV15
size: once
DNA: TGTGCCACCAGCAGAGAGGACAGGGGGTCCTACGAGCAGTACTTC
CDR3: CATSREDRGSYEQYF

J: TRBJ1-4
D: TRBD1
V: TRBV6-6
size: NA
DNA: TGTGCCAGCAGTCGGAGGGGACAGGGAGGAGAAAAACTGTTTTTT
CDR3: CASSRRGQGGEKLFF

J: TRBJ2-3
D: TRBD2
V: TRBV5-8
size: NA
DNA: TGTGCCAGCAGCCCAATAGCGGGTATCACAGATACGCAGTATTTT
CDR3: CASSPIAGITDTQYF

J: TRBJ2-7
D: NA
V: TRBV13
size: few
DNA: TGTGCCAGCAGCTTAGCAGGGTTCTCCTACGAGCAGTACTTC
CDR3: CASSLAGFSYEQYF

J: TRBJ2-7
D: NA
V: TRBV5-1
size: NA
DNA: TGCGCCAGCAGCTCAGGGCTCAGGGTTTACGAGCAGTACTTC
CDR3: CASSSGLRVYEQYF

J: TRBJ1-1
D: TRBD1
V: TRBV27
size: NA
DNA: TGTGCCAGCAGTTTTATAGGGACAGGGGGTTTGGCTTTCTTT
CDR3: CASSFIGTGGLAFF

J: TRBJ1-2
D: TRBD1
V: TRBV5-4
size: NA
DNA: TGTGCCAGCAGCTTGGACCGGACAGGGGTGAACTATGGCTACACCTTC
CDR3: CASSLDRTGVNYGYTF

J: TRBJ1-5
D: NA
V: TRBV28
size: NA
DNA: TGTGCCAGCAGTCAAATCAGGGTTTATAGCAATCAGCCCCAGCATTTT
CDR3: CASSQIRVYSNQPQHF

J: TRBJ1-5
D: NA
V: TRBV7-2
size: NA
DNA: TGTGCCAGCAGCTCCCTCGTACGGGGTCAGCCCCAGCATTTT
CDR3: CASSSLVRGQPQHF

J: TRBJ2-2
D: NA
V: TRBV28
size: NA
DNA: TGTGCCAGCAGACTACTCACCGGGGAGCTGTTTTTT
CDR3: CASRLLTGELFF

J: TRBJ1-3
D: NA
V: TRBV6-1
size: few
DNA: TGTGCCAGCCCGTATACCCCAGTGTCCGGAAACACCATATATTTT
CDR3: CASPYTPVSGNTIYF

J: TRBJ1-6
D: NA
V: TRBV10-3
size: once
DNA: TGTGCCATCAGTGTAAATAATGATTCACCCCTCCACTTT
CDR3: CAISVNNDSPLHF

J: TRBJ2-5
D: TRBD1
V: TRBV28
size: NA
DNA: TGTGCCAGCAGTGCCCCTCGGACAGGGGTAGAGACCCAGTACTTC
CDR3: CASSAPRTGVETQYF

J: TRBJ2-7
D: NA
V: TRBV9
size: few
DNA: TGTGCCAGCAGCCTGGGCACAGGACGCGAGCAGTACTTC
CDR3: CASSLGTGREQYF

J: TRBJ2-1
D: TRBD2
V: TRBV14
size: NA
DNA: TGTGCCAGCAGCCCCGCGGGACTAGCGTCCAATGAGCAGTTCTTC
CDR3: CASSPAGLASNEQFF

J: TRBJ1-6
D: NA
V: TRBV28
size: NA
DNA: TGTGCCAGCAGTTCCCCGGGAGACTATAATTCACCCCTCCACTTT
CDR3: CASSSPGDYNSPLHF

J: TRBJ2-5
D: NA
V: TRBV9
size: NA
DNA: TGTGCCAGCAGCGTAGGAGGGTACCAAGAGACCCAGTACTTC
CDR3: CASSVGGYQETQYF

J: TRBJ2-4
D: NA
V: TRBV28
size: once
DNA: TGTGCCAGCAGTTTTATAGACAGATCGGACAGTCAGTACTTC
CDR3: CASSFIDRSDSQYF

J: TRBJ1-6
D: NA
V: TRBV9
size: NA
DNA: TGTGCCAGCAGCGTAGAGGGTGGAGGGTTTTCACCCCTCCACTTT
CDR3: CASSVEGGGFSPLHF

J: TRBJ2-2
D: TRBD1
V: TRBV28
size: NA
DNA: TGTGCCAGCAGTTTAGCATCCCGACAGGGGGACGGGGAGCTGTTTTTT
CDR3: CASSLASRQGDGELFF

J: TRBJ1-3
D: NA
V: TRBV4-3
size: NA
DNA: TGCGCCAGCAGCCAAGATAGGGGTCCTGGAAACACCATATATTTT
CDR3: CASSQDRGPGNTIYF

J: TRBJ2-7
D: TRBD1
V: TRBV27
size: NA
DNA: TGTGCCAGCAGTTTGACAGGGACCGTATACGAGCAGTACTTC
CDR3: CASSLTGTVYEQYF

J: TRBJ2-7
D: NA
V: TRBV5-6
size: NA
DNA: TGTGCCAGCAGCTTTTATTGGCAGGCGCGCTCCTACGAGCAGTACTTC
CDR3: CASSFYWQARSYEQYF